This T cell receptor beta chain was observed in a study of post-analysis software for immune sequencing data (dated by TCRdb to about 2015). With respect to the entire study: The recorded disease courses included relapsing-remitting, secondary progressive and progressive-relapsing multiple sclerosis, and some patients had no subtype annotation. A subset of samples was prepared in parallel using single-end sample barcoding, then pooled and co-amplified after Illumina adapter ligation. The patient repertoires were set against 10 or so previously published healthy control repertoires from donors whose ages ranged from about 6 to 27 years.

The cysteine opens and the phenylalanine closes a CDR3 of 15 amino acids. The entry retains the CDR3 DNA only, 45 bases that are in frame from base 1. The germline V gene yields SGHRS for CDR1 and YFSETQ for CDR2. V is cut back by 5 bases and J by 3 bases, with 6 bases in the junction unmatched. TCR beta repertoires were profiled from peripheral blood of under 15 young patients with multiple sclerosis to demonstrate the VDJtools post-analysis software. The multiple sclerosis patients were children and adolescents between roughly 6 and 15 years of age. Study-level results and caveats: Significantly lower normalized Chao1 diversity was found in multiple sclerosis patients than in controls, suggesting substantial peripheral T-cell clonal expansion. Strong co-clustering of samples prepared in the same batch was shown by direct clustering with F measure, prompting a batch-effect correction. Patients showed significantly higher frequencies than controls for a handful of TRBV segments, among them TRBV5-6, TRBV5-1 and TRBV20-1. The multiple sclerosis patient group was slightly younger than the control group.

A word on this clonotype: The antigen this receptor binds is unknown. No quality values exist for individual bases; no much larger clone is one base distant.

The library was built by means of PCR. Sequencing used an Illumina HiSeq 2500. To reduce PCR and sequencing biases, unique molecular identifiers were incorporated into the TCR beta cDNA libraries. About 500,000 cDNA molecules were obtained for every 1 to 10 million input T cells, so each molecule roughly corresponded to one T cell. The same protocol used for the earlier healthy control dataset was applied to prepare and sequence the patient libraries. Samples belonging to the same batch were prepared together, multiplexed and sequenced on a shared HiSeq lane. The published analysis was carried out like this. Raw barcoded reads were processed with MIGEC, and single-read molecular identifier groups were discarded before consensus assembly and CDR3 extraction. VDJtools was used for post-analysis of the clonotype tables, and diversity was normalized by down-sampling every dataset to the size of the smallest sample. In repertoire overlap clustering, CDR3 amino acid sequences, but not nucleotide sequences, were matched to correct batch-related cross-sample contamination. TCRdb redid the processing of the public reads, applying fastp at Q25 and MiXCR, and retained in-frame beta chains. Each record represents a unique CDR3 protein, reported with the most common genes and DNA among its rows. It is TCRdb's table, rather than the study itself, that gives the V and J calls and clone size. The sample has approximately 730,000 distinct CDR3 sequences on record, approximately 30% of them singletons. The top ten hold around 0.55% of the sample.

Sequenced sample: blood. The TCR sequence derives from a girl aged 10 to 17 with multiple sclerosis. The rearranged chain carries TRBV5-1 and TRBJ1-5, with 9 central nucleotides matching TRBD1. The CDR3 in this case is CASSSGTGNNQPQHF. The nucleotides are TGCGCCAGCAGTTCCGGGACAGGGAACAATCAGCCCCAGCATTTT.